Listed below are T cell receptor beta chains from one sample, sequenced in a study of cytomegalovirus exposure and HLA in healthy donors. This table comes from immunoSEQ multiplex PCR, and its TCRdb copy is limited to in-frame clones, with some not included. The table includes about 280,000 clones, approximately 88% detected once. The sample taken for sequencing was PBMCs. The receptors originated from a woman aged 18-29 years in good health and CMV-seronegative. The CDR3 runs from the conserved cysteine through the conserved F or W. A D gene is named only where the DNA matches it firmly. Clone size is stated in some rows and not others, as once, few, many or a class when expanded.

DNA: TGTGCCAGCATCCCCCAGGGGGTCGACGAGCAGTACTTC
CDR3: CASIPQGVDEQYF
V: TRBV28
size: NA
D: TRBD1
J: TRBJ2-7

DNA: TGTGCCAGCAGCCAGCTGGACAGGGGATCCTACGAGCAGTACTTC
CDR3: CASSQLDRGSYEQYF
V: TRBV14
size: NA
D: TRBD1
J: TRBJ2-7

DNA: TGTGCCAGCAGTTTCCCCCCACCGGCAGATACGCAGTATTTT
CDR3: CASSFPPPADTQYF
V: TRBV28
size: NA
D: NA
J: TRBJ2-3

DNA: TGTGCCAGCAGTGAATCTGGGACAGCGTATCAGCCCCAGCATTTT
CDR3: CASSESGTAYQPQHF
V: TRBV2
size: NA
D: TRBD1
J: TRBJ1-5

DNA: TGCGCCAGCAGCTTGATCCCAAGACTAGCGGGAAACTACGAGCAGTACTTC
CDR3: CASSLIPRLAGNYEQYF
V: TRBV5-1
size: NA
D: TRBD2
J: TRBJ2-7

DNA: TGCAGCGTTGCCCTCTTATCCCATGAGCAGTTCTTC
CDR3: CSVALLSHEQFF
V: TRBV29-1
size: NA
D: NA
J: TRBJ2-1

DNA: TGTGCCAGCAGTCCGCCCCCGGGAGATACGCAGTATTTT
CDR3: CASSPPPGDTQYF
V: TRBV2
size: NA
D: NA
J: TRBJ2-3

DNA: TGTGCCAGCAGTTCAATACCCCCCGGACAGGGGGCATACAATGAGCAGTTCTTC
CDR3: CASSSIPPGQGAYNEQFF
V: TRBV28
size: NA
D: TRBD1
J: TRBJ2-1

DNA: TGTGCCAGCAGCTCCCGGTGGGGACAGGGGCGCACAGATACGCAGTATTTT
CDR3: CASSSRWGQGRTDTQYF
V: TRBV5-6
size: once
D: TRBD1
J: TRBJ2-3

DNA: TGTGCCAGTAGCGTTACCGGGACAGGGTCGTACACCTTC
CDR3: CASSVTGTGSYTF
V: TRBV19
size: few
D: TRBD1
J: TRBJ1-2

DNA: TGTGCCAGCAGCGTATCAGTCGGGAGTAAAACCGGGGAGCTGTTTTTT
CDR3: CASSVSVGSKTGELFF
V: TRBV9
size: NA
D: NA
J: TRBJ2-2

DNA: TGTGCCAGCAGCTCCCGGGACAGGGTCTACGAGCAGTACTTC
CDR3: CASSSRDRVYEQYF
V: TRBV7-9
size: NA
D: TRBD1
J: TRBJ2-7

DNA: TGTGCCAGCTCAGGGGAACAGGGGGTGAACTACGAGCAGTACTTC
CDR3: CASSGEQGVNYEQYF
V: TRBV18
size: NA
D: TRBD1
J: TRBJ2-7

DNA: TGTGCCAGCAGTCGCTGGGGGGACACTGAAGCTTTCTTT
CDR3: CASSRWGDTEAFF
V: TRBV28
size: NA
D: NA
J: TRBJ1-1

DNA: TGTGCCAGCAGCTTACGTTTAATAGCGGGCTCCTACAATGAGCAGTTCTTC
CDR3: CASSLRLIAGSYNEQFF
V: TRBV7-2
size: NA
D: TRBD2
J: TRBJ2-1

DNA: TGTGCCAGCTCACGGGGACTAGCGGGAGATACGCAGTATTTT
CDR3: CASSRGLAGDTQYF
V: TRBV18
size: once
D: TRBD2
J: TRBJ2-3

DNA: TGCGCCAGCAGCCAAGATGCGGGGCGAGATACGCAGTATTTT
CDR3: CASSQDAGRDTQYF
V: TRBV4-1
size: NA
D: NA
J: TRBJ2-3

DNA: TGTGCCAGCCAGGACCCGGGAAAAACTGAAGCTTTCTTT
CDR3: CASQDPGKTEAFF
V: TRBV19
size: NA
D: NA
J: TRBJ1-1

DNA: TGTGCCAGCAGTTTCTCGTGGGAGAGGGGCACAGATACGCAGTATTTT
CDR3: CASSFSWERGTDTQYF
V: TRBV28
size: NA
D: NA
J: TRBJ2-3

DNA: TGTGCCAGCAGTCGTACAGCGGACCGTGGAAACACCATATATTTT
CDR3: CASSRTADRGNTIYF
V: TRBV28
size: NA
D: NA
J: TRBJ1-3

DNA: TGTGCCAGCTCACGGGGGGGCGGACGCTCCTACAATGAGCAGTTCTTC
CDR3: CASSRGGGRSYNEQFF
V: TRBV18
size: NA
D: NA
J: TRBJ2-1

DNA: TGTGCCAGCAGTGGATCCGCGGGACAGCCCCCCTATGGCTACACCTTC
CDR3: CASSGSAGQPPYGYTF
V: TRBV25-1
size: once
D: TRBD1
J: TRBJ1-2

DNA: TGTGCCAGCAGCGCGACAGGCGGCTCCTACGAGCAGTACTTC
CDR3: CASSATGGSYEQYF
V: TRBV9
size: once
D: NA
J: TRBJ2-7

DNA: TGTGCCAGCAAGGGTAGCGGGAGGACCACAGATACGCAGTATTTT
CDR3: CASKGSGRTTDTQYF
V: TRBV28
size: NA
D: TRBD2
J: TRBJ2-3

DNA: TGTGCCAGCAAGACAGGGGGCAATGAGAATCAGCCCCAGCATTTT
CDR3: CASKTGGNENQPQHF
V: TRBV6-1
size: NA
D: TRBD1
J: TRBJ1-5

DNA: TGTGCCAGCAAAACGTCCTCTGTACTGGAACTGTTTTTT
CDR3: CASKTSSVLELFF
V: TRBV6-5
size: NA
D: NA
J: TRBJ1-4

DNA: TGTGCCAGCAGCCCCGGACACGCGCGCTACGAGCAGTACTTC
CDR3: CASSPGHARYEQYF
V: TRBV5-5
size: once
D: NA
J: TRBJ2-7

DNA: TGCACCAGCAGCCGACTAGCGGGACGACACACCGGGGAGCTGTTTTTT
CDR3: CTSSRLAGRHTGELFF
V: TRBV1
size: NA
D: NA
J: TRBJ2-2

DNA: TGTGCCAGCAGTTCCCCCCACTTTCGCATCTCCTACGAGCAGTACTTC
CDR3: CASSSPHFRISYEQYF
V: TRBV28
size: NA
D: NA
J: TRBJ2-7

DNA: TGCGCCAGCAGCTTAGTAGCGGGAGGACCTGAGACCCAGTACTTC
CDR3: CASSLVAGGPETQYF
V: TRBV5-1
size: NA
D: TRBD2
J: TRBJ2-5

DNA: TGTGCCAGCAGCCCTAGCGGGAGGTCCCCAGATGAGCAGTTCTTC
CDR3: CASSPSGRSPDEQFF
V: TRBV5-6
size: NA
D: TRBD2
J: TRBJ2-1

DNA: TGTGCCAGCAGCCCTAAGCCACAGGGGCGACATAGCAATCAGCCCCAGCATTTT
CDR3: CASSPKPQGRHSNQPQHF
V: TRBV4-2
size: NA
D: TRBD1
J: TRBJ1-5